This T cell receptor beta chain was found in a study of a mutant IDH1 vaccine in newly diagnosed glioma. Time point specified: week 23, last vaccination. A 20-mer mutant IDH1 peptide at 300 ug was injected subcutaneously with topical imiquimod. This clone was seen only a few times. Its target is unknown. V lost 1 base to trimming and J lost 6 bases, with 10 bases between them. The CDR3 is 14 residues long. CDR1 and CDR2 from the germline V gene are MGHRA and YSYEKL. TCRdb's copy holds only in-frame clones and misses some; the assay was immunoSEQ multiplex PCR. Of around 41,000 clones listed, about 78% were seen once; the top ten hold roughly 6.3%.

The specimen comprised PBMCs, sampled from a glioma patient whose treatment included an IDH1 peptide vaccine. The source is a woman aged 40 to 50 with glioma. Some clones in this sample may be carry-over from other donors' samples. J is TRBJ2-1 and V is TRBV4-1; no clear D. This CDR3 is CASSQVTGANEQFF. The CDR3 DNA follows: TGCGCCAGCAGCCAAGTAACTGGCGCCAATGAGCAGTTCTTC.